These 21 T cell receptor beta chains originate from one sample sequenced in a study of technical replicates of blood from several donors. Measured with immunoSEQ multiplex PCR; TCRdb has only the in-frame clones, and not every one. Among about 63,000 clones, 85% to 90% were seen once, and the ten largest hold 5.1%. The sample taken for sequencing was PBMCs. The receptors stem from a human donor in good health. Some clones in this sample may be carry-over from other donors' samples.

The CDR3 loop is CASSQGSERYEQYF. The CDR3 nucleotides are TGTGCCAGCAGCCAAGGTTCGGAGCGTTACGAGCAGTACTTC. J is TRBJ2-7 and V is TRBV4-2, with D uncertain. The V and J ends lost 1 base and 4 bases respectively, with 11 bases between them. Germline-derived CDR1 and CDR2 are LGHNA and YNFKEQ. The CDR3 contains 14 residues.

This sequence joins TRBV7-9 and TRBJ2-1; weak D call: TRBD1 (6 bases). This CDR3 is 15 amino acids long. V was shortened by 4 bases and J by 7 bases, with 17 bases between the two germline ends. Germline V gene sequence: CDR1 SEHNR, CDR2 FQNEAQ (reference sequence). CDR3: CASSYNQGIRNEQFF. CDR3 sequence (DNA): TGTGCCAGCAGCTACAATCAGGGGATCAGAAATGAGCAGTTCTTC.

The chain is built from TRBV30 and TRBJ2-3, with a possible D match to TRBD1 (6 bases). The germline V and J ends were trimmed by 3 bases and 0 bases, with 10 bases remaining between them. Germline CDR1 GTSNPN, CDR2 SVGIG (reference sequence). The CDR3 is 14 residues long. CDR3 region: CAWRQGFSTDTQYF. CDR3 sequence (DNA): TGTGCCTGGAGACAGGGCTTCAGCACAGATACGCAGTATTTT.

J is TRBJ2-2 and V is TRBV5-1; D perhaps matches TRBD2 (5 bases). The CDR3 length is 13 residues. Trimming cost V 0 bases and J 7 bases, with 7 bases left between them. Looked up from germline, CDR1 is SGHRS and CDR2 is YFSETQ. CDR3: CASSLERNGELFF. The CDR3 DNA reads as TGCGCCAGCAGCTTGGAGCGGAACGGGGAGCTGTTTTTT.

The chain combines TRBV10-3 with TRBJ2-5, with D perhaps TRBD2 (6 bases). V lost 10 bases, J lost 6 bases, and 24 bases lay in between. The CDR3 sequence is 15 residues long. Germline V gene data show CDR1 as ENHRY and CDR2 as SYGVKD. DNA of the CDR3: TGTGCCACGGGGGTCCCTCAGAGCCCTCAACAGACCCAGTACTTC. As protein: CATGVPQSPQQTQYF.

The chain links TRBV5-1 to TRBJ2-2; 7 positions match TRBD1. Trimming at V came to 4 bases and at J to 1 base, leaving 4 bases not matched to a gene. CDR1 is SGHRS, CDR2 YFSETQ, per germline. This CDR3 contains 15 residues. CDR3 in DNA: TGCGCCAGCAGCCTACGACAGGGGAACACCGGGGAGCTGTTTTTT. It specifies CASSLRQGNTGELFF.

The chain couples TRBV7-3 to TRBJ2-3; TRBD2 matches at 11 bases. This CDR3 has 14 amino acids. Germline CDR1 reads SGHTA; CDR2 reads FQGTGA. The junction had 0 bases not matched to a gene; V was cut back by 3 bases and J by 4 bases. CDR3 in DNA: TGTGCCAGCAGCTTGGGACTAGCGGCAGATACGCAGTATTTT. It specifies CASSLGLAADTQYF.

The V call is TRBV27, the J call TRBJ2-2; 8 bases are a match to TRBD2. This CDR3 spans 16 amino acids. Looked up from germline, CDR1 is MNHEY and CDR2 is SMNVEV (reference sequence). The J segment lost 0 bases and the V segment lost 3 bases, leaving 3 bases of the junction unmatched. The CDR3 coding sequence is TGTGCCAGCAGTTTTTTAGCGGGAACGAACACCGGGGAGCTGTTTTTT. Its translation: CASSFLAGTNTGELFF.

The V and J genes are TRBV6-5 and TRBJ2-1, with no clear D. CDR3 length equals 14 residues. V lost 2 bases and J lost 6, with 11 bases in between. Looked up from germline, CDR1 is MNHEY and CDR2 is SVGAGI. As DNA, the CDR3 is TGTGCCAGCAGTTACCGTCAAAGAGGCAATGAGCAGTTCTTC. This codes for CASSYRQRGNEQFF.

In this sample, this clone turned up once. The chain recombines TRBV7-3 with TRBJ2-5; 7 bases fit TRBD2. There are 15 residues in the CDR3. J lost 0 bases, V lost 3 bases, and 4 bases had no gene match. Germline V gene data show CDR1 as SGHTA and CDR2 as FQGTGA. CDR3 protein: CASSFGGGNQETQYF. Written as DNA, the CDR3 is TGTGCCAGCAGCTTTGGGGGGGGGAACCAAGAGACCCAGTACTTC. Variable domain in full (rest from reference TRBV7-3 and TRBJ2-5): GAGVSQTPSNKVTEKGKYVELRCDPISGHTALYWYRQSLGQGPEFLIYFQGTGAADDSGLPNDRFFAVRPEGSVSTLKIQRTERGDSAVYLCASSFGGGNQETQYFGPGTRLLVL.

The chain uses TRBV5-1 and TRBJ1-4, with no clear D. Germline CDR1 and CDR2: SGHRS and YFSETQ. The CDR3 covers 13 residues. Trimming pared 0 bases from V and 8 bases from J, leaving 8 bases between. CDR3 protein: CASSLAGLEKLFF. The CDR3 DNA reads TGCGCCAGCAGCTTGGCCGGTTTGGAAAAACTGTTTTTT.

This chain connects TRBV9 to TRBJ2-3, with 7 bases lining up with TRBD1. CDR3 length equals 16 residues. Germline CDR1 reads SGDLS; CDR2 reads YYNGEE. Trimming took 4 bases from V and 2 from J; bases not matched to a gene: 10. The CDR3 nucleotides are TGTGCCAGCAGCTTAGACGTGGGACAGATCACAGATACGCAGTATTTT. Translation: CASSLDVGQITDTQYF.

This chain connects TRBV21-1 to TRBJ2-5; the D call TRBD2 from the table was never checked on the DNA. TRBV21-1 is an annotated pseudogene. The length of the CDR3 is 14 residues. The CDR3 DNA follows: TGTGCCAGCAGTTTCCGGTCGGGGTGCGAGACCCAGTACTTC. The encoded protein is CASSFRSGCETQYF.

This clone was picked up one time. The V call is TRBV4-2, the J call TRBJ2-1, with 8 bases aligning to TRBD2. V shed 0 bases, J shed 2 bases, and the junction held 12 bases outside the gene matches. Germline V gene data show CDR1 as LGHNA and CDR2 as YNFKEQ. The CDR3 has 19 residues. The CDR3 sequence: CASSQDRFWREVAYNEQFF. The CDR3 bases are TGTGCCAGCAGCCAAGATCGCTTTTGGCGGGAGGTCGCCTACAATGAGCAGTTCTTC.

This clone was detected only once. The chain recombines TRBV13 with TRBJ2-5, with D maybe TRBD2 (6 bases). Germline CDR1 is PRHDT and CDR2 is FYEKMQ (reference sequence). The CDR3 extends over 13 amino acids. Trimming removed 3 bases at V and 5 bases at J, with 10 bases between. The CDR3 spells CASSFQGGETQYF. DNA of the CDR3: TGTGCCAGCAGCTTTCAGGGAGGTGAGACCCAGTACTTC. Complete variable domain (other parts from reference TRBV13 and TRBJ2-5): AAGVIQSPRHLIKEKRETATLKCYPIPRHDTVYWYQQGPGQDPQFLISFYEKMQSDKGSIPDRFSAQQFSDYHSELNMSSLELGDSALYFCASSFQGGETQYFGPGTRLLVL.

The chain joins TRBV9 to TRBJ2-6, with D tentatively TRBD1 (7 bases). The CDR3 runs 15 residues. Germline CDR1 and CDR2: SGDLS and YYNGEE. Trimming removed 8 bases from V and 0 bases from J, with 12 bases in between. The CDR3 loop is CASAGQISGANVLTF. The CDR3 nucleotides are TGTGCCAGTGCGGGACAGATCTCTGGGGCCAACGTCCTGACTTTC.

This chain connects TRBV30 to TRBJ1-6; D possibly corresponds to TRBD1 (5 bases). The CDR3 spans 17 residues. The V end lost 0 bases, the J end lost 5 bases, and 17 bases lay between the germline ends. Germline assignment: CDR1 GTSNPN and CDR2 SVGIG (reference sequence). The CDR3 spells CAWSVLGRTRNNSPLHF. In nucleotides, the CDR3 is TGTGCCTGGAGTGTACTTGGTCGGACACGTAATAATTCACCCCTCCACTTT.

The DNA of the CDR3 is TGCGCCAGCAGCTGGGACGGGGGATCAGCTTTCTTT. Encoded protein: CASSWDGGSAFF. This chain uses TRBV5-1 with TRBJ1-1, with D tentatively TRBD1 (5 bases). CDR1 and CDR2 (germline): SGHRS, YFSETQ. This CDR3 has 12 amino acids. Trimming took 3 bases from V and 10 from J, leaving 13 bases between them.

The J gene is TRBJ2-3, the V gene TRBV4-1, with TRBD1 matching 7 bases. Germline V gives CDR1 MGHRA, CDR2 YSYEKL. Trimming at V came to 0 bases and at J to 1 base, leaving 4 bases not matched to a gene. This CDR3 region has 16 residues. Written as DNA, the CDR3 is TGCGCCAGCAGCCAAGACCCCGGACAGGGCACAGATACGCAGTATTTT. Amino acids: CASSQDPGQGTDTQYF.

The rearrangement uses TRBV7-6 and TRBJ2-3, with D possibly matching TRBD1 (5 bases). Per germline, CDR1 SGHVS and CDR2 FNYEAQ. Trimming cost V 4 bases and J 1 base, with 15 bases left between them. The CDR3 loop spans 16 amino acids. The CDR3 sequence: CASSSQVRLGTDTQYF. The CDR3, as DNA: TGTGCCAGCAGCTCACAGGTTAGGCTGGGCACAGATACGCAGTATTTT.

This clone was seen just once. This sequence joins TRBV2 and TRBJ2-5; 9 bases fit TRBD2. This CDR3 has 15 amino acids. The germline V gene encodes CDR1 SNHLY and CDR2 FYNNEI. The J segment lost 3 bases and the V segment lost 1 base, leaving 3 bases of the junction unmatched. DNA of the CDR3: TGTGCCAGCAGTGAAGGGGTAGCGGGGGAAGAGACCCAGTACTTC. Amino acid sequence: CASSEGVAGEETQYF. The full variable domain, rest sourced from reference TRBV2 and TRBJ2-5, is EPEVTQTPSHQVTQMGQEVILRCVPISNHLYFYWYRQILGQKVEFLVSFYNNEISEKSEIFDDQFSVERPDGSNFTLKIRSTKLEDSAMYFCASSEGVAGEETQYFGPGTRLLVL.